This TCR beta chain is from a study of blood T cell repertoires in COVID-19. Study background: From the United States, Italy and Spain came samples of acute and convalescent COVID-19. PBMCs, B-cell-depleted T cells, or T cells provided the cDNA or gDNA that made up the material.

Authors' processing steps: Reference gene primer amplification gave nucleated cell count estimates. Some clones are missing from TCRdb's copy, which holds only in-frame ones; the method was immunoSEQ multiplex PCR. The V and J calls and clone size come from that table; D and trimming were worked out from the DNA. This table holds about 160,000 clones, around 84% found once. This CDR3 comprises 14 residues. V lost 4 bases to trimming and J lost 5 bases, with 12 bases between them. Per the germline V gene, CDR1 is SGHNT and CDR2 is YENEEA. Sequences were obtained from peripheral blood. This sequence originates from a human donor with acute or convalescent COVID-19. The donor label of this sample is uncertain. The gene calls are TRBV11-3 and TRBJ2-1, with D unclear. The CDR3 DNA reads as TGTGCCAGCAGCTCCCCCCACGGTAACAATGAGCAGTTCTTC. Its protein is CASSSPHGNNEQFF.